Listed here is a single T cell receptor (beta chain). No antigen is known for it. Nothing much larger sits one base from this clone, and base qualities are not available. The data were taken from a study of cytomegalovirus exposure and HLA in healthy donors listed by TCRdb under 2017. Notes on the research overall: According to an earlier analysis of a few hundred of the donors, some 180 million T cells yielded approximately 120 million unique TCR beta sequences and 276 Gb of sequence data. The genetic ancestry cluster associated with self-reported Caucasian donors included 81% of the roughly 410 genotyped donors. In a later analysis, previously published TCR beta repertoires from some 640 donors were re-analyzed and high-resolution HLA genotyping was added so that TCR occurrence patterns could be studied. Approximately 310 gigabases of sequencing data and around 90 million unique TCR sequences made up an early release that covered some 640 HLA-typed donors. Besides the first cohort of approximately 670 subjects, a separate validation cohort made up of over a hundred different subjects was used. Four to six DR-DQ haplotypes were handled as single units for association and clustering, since linkage in the cohort was strong. The aim of the study was to test whether cataloging public T cell receptors could identify signatures of past pathogen exposure. An earlier analysis of approximately 630 of the donors applied high-throughput TCR beta sequencing to assess whether each TCR beta V gene segment acted as functional or pseudogenic. Every repertoire in the discovery cohort had been generated on one and the same sequencing platform. To predict cytomegalovirus infection status, the study combined high-throughput TCR immunosequencing, statistical association of individual TCRs with disease status, and machine learning. Class I and class II HLA loci were covered by the typing at four-digit resolution. In a later genetic analysis, genome-wide SNP genotypes for about three fifths of the roughly 670 donors were used, and that subset was treated as a discovery cohort. On average, 235,054 unique TCR beta nucleotide sequences were sequenced per donor among 398 genotyped donors of the cohort, with about 19% of those sequences being non-productive. In the later analysis, no new phenotypic data were used to find candidate immune exposures; instead, reliance was placed on TCR beta sequences and their occurrence across donors. The number of typed donors differed by locus: about 620-640 for A, B, C, DRB1 and DQB1; approximately 530 for DQA1; approximately 600 for DPA1; and approximately 450 for DPB1. The study used immunosequencing to profile the T cell repertoires of hundreds of subjects and linked those repertoires to cytomegalovirus serostatus. Alongside the repertoire data, information on donor age, sex, ethnicity and CMV serostatus was compiled. Summary of the overall study and its limitations: In a later analysis, HLA-associated TCR beta chains were found to be more clonally expanded and to have lower generation probabilities than equally common non-associated chains. V-gene and J-gene trimming of TCR beta chains was associated with a missense DCLRE1C variant in a later genetic analysis, and the association was replicated in an independent cohort. In a later analysis, most CMV-associated TCR beta chains were found to appear HLA-restricted, with HLA associations seemingly driven largely by CMV exposure. A further reported finding was that TCR beta sequences accurately predicted the HLA-A and HLA-B alleles for most subjects in the first cohort. In vitro tests confirmed that a few of the cytomegalovirus-associated TCR beta chains recognize cytomegalovirus antigens. The cohort was sequenced for TCR beta chains only, and without alpha or paired-chain data the features that could be detected were limited. HLA typing was unavailable for some donors at each locus, so association tests used only the typed subset. The authors suggested that the approach could potentially be extended to other disease states and immunological phenotypes. Strong co-occurrence of HLA alleles, especially DR and DQ, made assigning TCR associations to individual alleles difficult. Most TCR sequences were observed very rarely across donors, whereas some public TCRs were present in many individuals. An earlier analysis of 450 to 750 of the donors showed that most TCR beta V segments appeared in productive rearrangements either about 87% or about 30% of the time, which broadly matched IMGT annotations. Correlated functional status among segregating V segments might be attributable to linkage disequilibrium, but an unknown experimental factor could not be ruled out. In a later genetic analysis, fewer N-insertions in productive TCRs were reported among donors in an Asian-associated ancestry cluster than the approximately 670-donor mean. The earlier analysis of 587 of the donors excluded 15 to 20 rarely observed V segments, including chromosome 9 orphons, because counts were too low. At a false discovery rate of 0.05, a later analysis linked 16,000 or so TCR beta sequences to specific HLA alleles. The classifier was reported to diagnose cytomegalovirus status with high specificity and sensitivity in both the original cohort and the validation cohort. The only immune exposure information available for the cohort was CMV serostatus. A total of fewer than 200 TCR beta chains were listed by the study as associated with cytomegalovirus. A cluster of highly shared sequence variants was judged likely to be a technical artifact of the sequencing pipeline. A later analysis found that TCR association rates varied across HLA loci, with DRB1 alleles showing the most associated TCRs and HLA-C alleles the fewest. Sequencing depth was assumed to be roughly uniform across donors in the presence/absence analyses, though that assumption may not hold. A later analysis reported that several top co-occurrence clusters appeared linked to parvovirus B19, influenza, CMV and Epstein-Barr virus.

The cohort consisted of approximately 690 healthy bone marrow donors. At the time of sampling, all cohort members were nominally healthy, though unrecorded immune exposures were likely present. The donor tested CMV seropositive, placing the donor among the roughly 300 seropositive members of the cohort. Each donor provided a peripheral blood sample, and peripheral blood mononuclear cells were used for TCR beta sequencing. The Qiagen DNeasy Blood Extraction Kit was used to extract genomic DNA from the blood cell samples. Library preparation employed the immunoSEQ multiplex PCR assay. For the multiplex PCR, a mixture combining 60 forward primers for TCR Vbeta segments and 13 reverse primers for TCR Jbeta segments was used. The CDR3 region of rearranged TCR beta genes was amplified from genomic DNA by a multiplex PCR assay. The Illumina HiSeq System was used to sequence the amplified TCR beta libraries as 87-base-pair reads. In the authors' own workflow: In a later analysis, roughly 80 million unique TCR beta chains were counted across the 500 to 700 repertoires, and around 11 million of these chains were shared by at least two donors. To remove PCR and sequencing errors, raw reads were error-corrected and collapsed into unique sequences using a nearest-neighbor algorithm that merged closely related sequences. To assign V, D and J gene segments, CDR3 sequences were aligned to IMGT reference sequences. For a sequence to be retained, a match of at least six nucleotides was required to both a V gene segment and a J gene segment. Rearrangements were classified as productive when the CDR3 lacked stop codons and remained in frame with V and J, and all other rearrangements were classified as non-productive. Following IMGT convention, CDR3 was defined as the stretch from the second conserved V-encoded cysteine to the conserved J-encoded phenylalanine. In an earlier analysis of approximately 500 of the donors, sequences lacking an unambiguous match to a single V gene segment were excluded. In an earlier analysis of 587 of the donors, a V segment was called functional when productive rearrangements were above 56.7%, and segregating when the standard deviation between donors exceeded 5%. To diagnose cytomegalovirus status from the catalog of TCR beta chain sequences, a statistical classification framework was built. In a later analysis, V and J genes were assigned by comparing TCR nucleotide sequences against IMGT/GENE-DB human TR gene sequences. In a later analysis, CDR3 sequences and most-parsimonious VDJ recombination scenarios were assigned using the TCRdist pipeline. A later analysis defined each TCR beta chain by its CDR3 amino acid sequence plus V-gene family, and excluded reads lacking a unique V-gene family. To address suspected cross-contamination and a sequencing artifact, a later analysis removed some 620 highly shared, low-generation-probability nucleotide sequences. A later analysis calculated a clonal expansion index for each public chain from normalized within-repertoire ranks of inferred template counts. In a later analysis, generation probabilities were computed with a VDJ recombination model fitted to out-of-frame rearrangements, and the resulting probabilities were checked against IGoR. Hypergeometric tests were used in a later analysis to score TCR-TCR, TCR-HLA and TCR-CMV co-occurrence, with a repertoire-size bias correction applied to the TCR pairs. To estimate false discovery rates, a later analysis permuted the HLA or CMV assignments 20 times. In a later analysis, co-occurring TCRs were grouped with DBSCAN, and TCRdist sequence similarity was added when clustering was performed within HLA-allele-positive subsets. For co-occurrence clustering, repertoires with fewer than 30,000 or more than 120,000 public chains were excluded, along with five repertoires with anomalous nucleotide sharing. TCRdb provides this immuneACCESS table in a form limited to in-frame rearrangements. Some clones are lacking; in checked studies, under half of them reflect an unresolved V gene, and why the rest are absent is not known. V, J and clone size were drawn from that table, and D and trimming were deduced from the DNA. Present in this sample are around 200,000 clones, 70% to 85% of which were seen just once. The top ten clonotypes cover around 1.2% of the sample.

Sequenced input: PBMCs. The receptor comes from a girl aged 2 to 9 in good health and CMV-seropositive.

The CDR3 protein: CASSEGPGLAGGSNTGELFF. The bases are TGTGCCAGCAGCGAGGGACCGGGACTAGCGGGGGGGTCGAACACCGGGGAGCTGTTTTTT. The rearrangement joined TRBV9 to TRBJ2-2; TRBD2 agrees with 16 junctional bases. Taken from cysteine to phenylalanine, the CDR3 has 20 residues. The sequence is cut down to CDR3 DNA, 60 bases in frame from base 1. Reading the germline V gene gives CDR1 SGDLS and CDR2 YYNGEE. V is pruned by 3 bases and J by 0 bases, leaving 8 bases of the junction without a gene match.